This T cell receptor (beta chain) comes out of a study of pediatric ulcerative colitis. Study-level points and caveats: All ulcerative colitis patients, but no controls, carried two rectal clonotypes. Repertoires came from total lymphocyte DNA, not specific subsets.

CDR1 is PRHDT, CDR2 FYEKMQ, per germline (reference sequence). The V end was cut by 5 bases, the J end by 5 bases, with 27 bases between. This CDR3 is built from 18 residues. This was a survey-level run. Generated by immunoSEQ multiplex PCR, the TCRdb table keeps only in-frame clones and is missing some. The table has about 22,000 clones, about 71% seen once. During colonoscopy, one to two rectal pinch biopsies were collected. This clone was seen a single time. Its cognate antigen is unknown. J is TRBJ1-1 and V is TRBV13; D may be TRBD1 (5 bases). The receptor comes from a boy younger than 18 with severe ulcerative colitis. Sequencing input: gut tissue. The CDR3: CASSKLKGSGVSRTEAFF. CDR3 coding DNA: TGTGCCAGCAGCAAATTAAAGGGTTCGGGGGTAAGTCGAACTGAAGCTTTCTTT.